This T cell receptor beta chain derives from a study of cytomegalovirus exposure and HLA in healthy donors. Study-level findings and limits: Rarity characterized most TCR sequences, yet some public TCRs appeared in many donors.

Measured with immunoSEQ multiplex PCR; TCRdb has only the in-frame clones, and not every one. The sample yields about 170,000 clones, roughly 89% seen once. Remarks on this clone: Antigen specificity is unknown.

The CDR3 is 14 residues long. Germline V gene lookup returns CDR1 KGHSH and CDR2 LQKENI. Trimming stripped 3 bases from V and 1 base from J, with 9 bases between. The rearrangement links TRBV18 to TRBJ1-1; D is ambiguous. Sample: PBMCs. This TCR was sampled from a woman aged 25-40 years in good health and CMV-seronegative. The CDR3 reads CASSPDWKNTEAFF. In DNA, the CDR3 is TGTGCCAGCTCACCGGACTGGAAGAACACTGAAGCTTTCTTT.